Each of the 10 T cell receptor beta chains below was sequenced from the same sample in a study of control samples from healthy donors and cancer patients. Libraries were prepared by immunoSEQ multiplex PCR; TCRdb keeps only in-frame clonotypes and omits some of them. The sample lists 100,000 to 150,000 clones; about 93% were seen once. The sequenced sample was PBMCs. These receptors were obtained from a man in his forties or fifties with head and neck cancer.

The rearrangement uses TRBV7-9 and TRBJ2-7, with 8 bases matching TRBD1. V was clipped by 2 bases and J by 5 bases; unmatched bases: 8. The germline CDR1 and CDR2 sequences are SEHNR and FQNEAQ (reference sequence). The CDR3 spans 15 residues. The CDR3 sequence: CASSLRQGPLDEQYF. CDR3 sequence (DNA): TGTGCCAGCAGCTTAAGACAGGGGCCCCTCGACGAGCAGTACTTC.

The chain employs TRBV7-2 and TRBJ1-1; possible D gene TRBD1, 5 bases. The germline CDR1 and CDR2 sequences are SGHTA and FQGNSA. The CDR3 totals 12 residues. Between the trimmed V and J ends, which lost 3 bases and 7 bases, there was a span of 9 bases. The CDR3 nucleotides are TGTGCCAGCAGCTTCGGGGCCGGTGAAGCTTTCTTT. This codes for CASSFGAGEAFF.

This chain's CDR3 is CASSPGRGYTF. In nucleotides, the CDR3 is TGTGCCAGCAGCCCAGGGCGCGGCTACACCTTC. The chain uses TRBV28 and TRBJ1-2; a possible D gene is TRBD1 (5 bases). Per germline, CDR1 MDHEN and CDR2 SYDVKM. The CDR3 is 11 residues long. The V end was cut by 6 bases, the J end by 8 bases, with 10 bases between.

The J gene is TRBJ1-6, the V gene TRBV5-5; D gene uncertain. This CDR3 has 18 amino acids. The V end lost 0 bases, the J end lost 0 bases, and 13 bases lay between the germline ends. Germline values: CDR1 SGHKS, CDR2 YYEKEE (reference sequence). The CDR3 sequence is CASSLDYATSSYNSPLHF. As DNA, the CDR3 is TGTGCCAGCAGCTTGGATTACGCCACCAGCTCCTATAATTCACCCCTCCACTTT.

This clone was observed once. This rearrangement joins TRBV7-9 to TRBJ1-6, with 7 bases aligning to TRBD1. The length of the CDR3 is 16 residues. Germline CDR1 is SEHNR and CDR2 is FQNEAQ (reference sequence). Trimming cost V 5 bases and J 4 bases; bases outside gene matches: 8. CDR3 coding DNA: TGTGCCAGCAGCGTACAGGGGCGTCAGTATAATTCACCCCTCCACTTT. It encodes CASSVQGRQYNSPLHF.

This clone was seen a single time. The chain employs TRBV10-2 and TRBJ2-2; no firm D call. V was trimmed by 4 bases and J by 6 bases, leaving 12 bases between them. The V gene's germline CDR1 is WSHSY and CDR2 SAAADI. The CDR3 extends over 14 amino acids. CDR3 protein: CASSASGWAGELFF. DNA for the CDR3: TGCGCCAGCAGTGCGTCGGGTTGGGCCGGGGAGCTGTTTTTT.

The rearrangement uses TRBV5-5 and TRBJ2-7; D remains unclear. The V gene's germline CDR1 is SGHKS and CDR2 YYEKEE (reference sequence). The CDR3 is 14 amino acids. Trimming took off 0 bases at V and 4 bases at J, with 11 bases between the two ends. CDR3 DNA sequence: TGTGCCAGCAGCTTGGAGGTCTACCTTTACGAGCAGTACTTC. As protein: CASSLEVYLYEQYF.

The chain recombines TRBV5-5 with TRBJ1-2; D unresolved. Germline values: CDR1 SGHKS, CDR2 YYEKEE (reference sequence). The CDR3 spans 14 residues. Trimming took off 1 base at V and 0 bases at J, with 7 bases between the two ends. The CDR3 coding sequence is TGTGCCAGCAGCTTGAGTCCAGCTAACTATGGCTACACCTTC. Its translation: CASSLSPANYGYTF.

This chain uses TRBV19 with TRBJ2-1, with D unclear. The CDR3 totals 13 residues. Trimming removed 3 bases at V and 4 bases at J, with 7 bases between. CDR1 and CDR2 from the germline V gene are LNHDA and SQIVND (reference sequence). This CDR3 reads CASSITSYNEQFF. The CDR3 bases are TGTGCCAGTAGTATTACAAGTTACAATGAGCAGTTCTTC.

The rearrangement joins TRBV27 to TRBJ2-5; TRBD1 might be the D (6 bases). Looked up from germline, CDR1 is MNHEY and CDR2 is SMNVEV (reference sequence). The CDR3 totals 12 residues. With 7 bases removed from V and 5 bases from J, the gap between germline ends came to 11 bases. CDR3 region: CASKTGRETQYF. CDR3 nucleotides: TGTGCCAGCAAAACAGGGCGGGAGACCCAGTACTTC.